The clone carrying this T cell receptor (beta chain) was seen at least ten times. Its antigen is still unknown. The sample is drawn from a study of human T cells and chemical hapten exposure. Study as a whole: Alopecia areata, totalis or universalis affected patients, mainly female. Notes on the study in general: Counts of expanded TCRs at PT1 were positively correlated with patch test score. TCRs above 1 in 1000 frequency stayed constant with DPC sensitization.

The trim removed 0 bases at V and 5 bases at J, leaving 3 bases unmatched. Germline loops: CDR1 MNHEY, CDR2 SVGEGT. This CDR3 contains 15 residues. TCRdb used MiXCR to reprocess the RACE reads, holding one entry per CDR3 protein. The sample yields around 340,000 distinct CDR3 sequences, around 6.9% seen once. The time point was: patch test 1, 2 weeks after DPC sensitization. Treatment specified: therapeutic diphenylcyclopropenone sensitization with weekly scalp DPC. Total RNA was extracted from unfractionated whole blood. The J gene is TRBJ1-5, the V gene TRBV6-2 or TRBV6-3; 8 bases line up with TRBD1. Sequences were derived from whole blood, sampled in connection with sensitization to the hapten diphenylcyclopropenone (DPC). This TCR came from a woman aged 18-29 years with alopecia areata. Some clones in this sample may be carry-over from other donors' samples. CDR3 sequence reads: CASSYSEDRDQPQHF. In DNA, the CDR3 is TGTGCCAGCAGTTACTCGGAGGACAGGGATCAGCCCCAGCATTTT.